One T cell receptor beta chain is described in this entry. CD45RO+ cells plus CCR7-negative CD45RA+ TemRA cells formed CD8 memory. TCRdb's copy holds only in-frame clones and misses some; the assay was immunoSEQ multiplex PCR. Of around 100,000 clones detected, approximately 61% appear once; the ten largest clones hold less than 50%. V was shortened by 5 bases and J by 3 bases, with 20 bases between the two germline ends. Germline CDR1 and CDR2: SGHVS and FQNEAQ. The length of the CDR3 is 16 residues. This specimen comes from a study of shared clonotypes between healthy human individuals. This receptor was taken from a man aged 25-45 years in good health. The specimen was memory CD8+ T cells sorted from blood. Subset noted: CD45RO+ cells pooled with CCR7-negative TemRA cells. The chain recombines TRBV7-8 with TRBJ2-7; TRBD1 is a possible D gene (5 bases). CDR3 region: CASSPFRVPGNYEQYF. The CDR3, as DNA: TGTGCCAGCAGCCCCTTTAGGGTGCCAGGGAACTACGAGCAGTACTTC.